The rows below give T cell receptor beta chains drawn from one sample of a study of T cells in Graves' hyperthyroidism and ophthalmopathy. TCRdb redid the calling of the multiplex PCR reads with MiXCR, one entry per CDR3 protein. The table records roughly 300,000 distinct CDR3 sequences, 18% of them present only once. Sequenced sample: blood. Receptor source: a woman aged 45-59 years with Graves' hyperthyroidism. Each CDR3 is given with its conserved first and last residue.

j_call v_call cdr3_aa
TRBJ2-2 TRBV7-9 CASSLRGRNTGELFF
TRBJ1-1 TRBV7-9 CASTPTLGMNTEAFF
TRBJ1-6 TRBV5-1 CASSLASLNSPLHF
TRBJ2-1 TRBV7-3 CASSLRWGIEQFF
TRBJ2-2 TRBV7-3 CASSFRGTDTGELFF
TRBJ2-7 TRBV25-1 CASSEYHAGVGGRDPNEQYF
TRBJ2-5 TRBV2 CASRATRNQETQYF
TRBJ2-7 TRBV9 CASSKSGDHSYEQYF
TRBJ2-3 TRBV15 CATSRDGQLYTDTQYF
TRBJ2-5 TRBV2 CASSPQGDQETQYF
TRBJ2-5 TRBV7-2 CASSWGFGGGLYQETQYF
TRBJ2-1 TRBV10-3 CAIREPTRNEQFF
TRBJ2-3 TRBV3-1 CASSQVSGTDTQYF
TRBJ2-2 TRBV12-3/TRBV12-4 CATTLQQGATGELFF
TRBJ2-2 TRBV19 CASSISDTGELFF
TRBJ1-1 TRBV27 CASSITPKNTEAFF
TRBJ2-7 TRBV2 CASSVNRDYYEQYF
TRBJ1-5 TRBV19 CASSAAAGPQHF
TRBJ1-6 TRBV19 CASSEQGGPLHF
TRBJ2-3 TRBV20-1 CSAQSRTGVIDTQYF
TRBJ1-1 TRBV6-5 CASSYLSASNTEAFF
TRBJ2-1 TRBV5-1 CASSLVGGLADNEQFF
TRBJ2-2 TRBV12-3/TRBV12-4 CASSLASRAGELFF
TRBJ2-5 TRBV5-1 CASSPGQANYLETQYF
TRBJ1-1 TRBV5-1 CASSFGRTGVNTEAFF
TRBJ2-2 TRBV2 CASKTSGDPWDTGELFF
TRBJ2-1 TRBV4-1 CASSQIQGNNEQFF
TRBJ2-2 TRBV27 CASMVGMGTGELFF
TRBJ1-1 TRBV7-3 CASSLRGRDSFEAFF
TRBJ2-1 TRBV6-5 CASSRALPEEQFF
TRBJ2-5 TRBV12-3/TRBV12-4 CASRESRDIQETQYF
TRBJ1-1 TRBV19 CASSIGSGRTEAFF
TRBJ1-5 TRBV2 CASRGLDGNPQHF
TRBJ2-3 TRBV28 CASSGTGDTQYF
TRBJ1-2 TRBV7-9 CASSQVTGNYGYTF
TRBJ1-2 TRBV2 CASEPPGHLEGYTF
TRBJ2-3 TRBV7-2 CASSAGTRDTQYF
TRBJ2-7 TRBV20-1 CSARDPFSMSSRIDEQYF
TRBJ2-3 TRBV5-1 CASIPTSGGTTDTQYF
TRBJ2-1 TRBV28 CASSLRGHQVYNEQFF
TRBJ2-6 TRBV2 CASNYLAERPGANVLTF
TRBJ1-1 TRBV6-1 CASSELGGSPETEAFF
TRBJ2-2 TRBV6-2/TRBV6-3 CASSYLTGELFF
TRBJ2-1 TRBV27 CASSWAGGSNEQFF
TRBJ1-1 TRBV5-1 CASSLQGGSTEAFF
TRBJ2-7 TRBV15 CATSIRDTTYEQYF
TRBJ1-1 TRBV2 CASIGLQGRLNTEAFF
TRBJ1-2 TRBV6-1 CASSEAAGGGYTF
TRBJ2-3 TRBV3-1 CASSPGLAGRTDTQYF
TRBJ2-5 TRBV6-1 CASSPQLKETQYF
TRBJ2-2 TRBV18 CASSPIDSGDTGELFF
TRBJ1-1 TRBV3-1 CASSQTSVVFF
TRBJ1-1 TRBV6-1 CASRTGTAGEAFF
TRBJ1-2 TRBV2 CASSASREGPLGGYTF
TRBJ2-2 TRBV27 CASRRQLGGTGELFF
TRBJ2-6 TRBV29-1 CSVEGPGANVLTF
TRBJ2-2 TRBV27 CATLGGHTGELFF
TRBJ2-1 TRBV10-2 CATFRENEQFF
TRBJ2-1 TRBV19 CASSITGYAYNEQFF
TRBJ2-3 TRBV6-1 CATYKAGGTDTQYF